Listed here are 20 T cell receptor beta chains from one sample, sequenced in a study of blood T cell repertoires in COVID-19. Repertoires were generated with immunoSEQ multiplex PCR, while TCRdb's copy carries only in-frame clones and drops some. This table holds fewer than 350,000 clones, 88% found once. Sequencing was carried out using peripheral blood. These receptors originate from a man between 18 and 35 years old with active or convalescent COVID-19.

This clone was detected only once. The chain couples TRBV3-1 (or the pseudogene TRBV3-2) to TRBJ1-2, with 7 positions matching TRBD1. The CDR3 extends over 14 amino acids. The germline V gene has CDR1 LGHDT and CDR2 YNNKEL (reference sequence). V lost 2 bases, J lost 7 bases, and 7 bases stayed unmatched. CDR3 in amino acids: CASSQQTGLGGYTF. The CDR3 DNA reads as TGTGCCAGCAGCCAACAGACAGGGCTCGGTGGCTACACCTTC.

About this clone itself: Other DNA sequences in the sample encode the same CDR3. The CDR3 nucleotides are TGTGCCAGCAGCCTGGGACTCTCCTACGAGCAGTACTTC. Its protein is CASSLGLSYEQYF. The chain recombines TRBV3-1 (or the pseudogene TRBV3-2) with TRBJ2-7; D is possibly TRBD2 (6 bases). Germline V gene sequence: CDR1 LGHDT, CDR2 YNNKEL (reference sequence). Deletions cut 4 bases from V and 0 bases from J, with 7 bases between. This CDR3 spans 13 amino acids.

The CDR3 nucleotides are TGTGCCAGTAGTATGAGCAGGGTGGACGAGCAGTACTTC. Protein: CASSMSRVDEQYF. The chain couples TRBV19 to TRBJ2-7; TRBD1 is a possible D gene (5 bases). Germline CDR1 reads LNHDA; CDR2 reads SQIVND (reference sequence). V lost 3 bases to trimming and J lost 5 bases, with 11 bases between them. CDR3 size: 13 residues.

The chain couples TRBV7-2 to TRBJ1-6; D unresolved. CDR3 length: 13 amino acids. Trimming stripped 4 bases from V and 8 bases from J, with 9 bases between. Germline assignment: CDR1 SGHTA and CDR2 FQGNSA. Here the CDR3 reads CASSSRSDSPLHF. CDR3 nucleotides: TGTGCCAGCAGCTCACGGTCTGATTCACCCCTCCACTTT.

This chain connects TRBV18 to TRBJ1-4; maybe TRBD1 (6 bases). Germline assignment: CDR1 KGHSH and CDR2 LQKENI. The CDR3 runs to 15 residues. With 3 bases removed from V and 14 bases from J, the gap between germline ends came to 22 bases. The CDR3 DNA is TGTGCCAGCTCACCTGCCGGGACATCCCTAAGAGAGCTGTTTTTT. Its translation is CASSPAGTSLRELFF.

The count of this clone is one. The V and J genes are TRBV9 and TRBJ2-5, with D possibly matching TRBD2 (6 bases). The CDR3 runs to 13 residues. In germline, CDR1 is SGDLS, CDR2 YYNGEE. V was pared by 2 bases and J by 4 bases, with 9 bases between. CDR3 sequence reads: CASSVEGRETQYF. CDR3 sequence (DNA): TGTGCCAGCAGCGTGGAGGGGCGAGAGACCCAGTACTTC.

The chain joins TRBV12-5 to TRBJ1-6, with D hard to call. The CDR3 loop spans 18 amino acids. V lost 0 bases to trimming and J lost 2 bases, with 14 bases between them. Germline V CDR1 and CDR2: LGHNT, FRNRAP. CDR3: CASGLVVRVAAYNSPLHF. Written as DNA, the CDR3 is TGTGCTAGTGGTTTGGTAGTCCGGGTCGCCGCCTATAATTCACCCCTCCACTTT.

The chain links TRBV3-1 (or the pseudogene TRBV3-2) to TRBJ1-2; 7 bases are shared with TRBD1. V shed 3 bases and J 7 bases; nucleotides not matched to a gene: 8. Per the germline V gene, CDR1 is LGHDT and CDR2 is YNNKEL (reference sequence). The CDR3 consists of 14 residues. The CDR3 DNA follows: TGTGCCAGCAGCCATAATAGAGGGGGCCGTGGCTACACCTTC. It is translated as CASSHNRGGRGYTF.

Note on this clone: One junction end disagrees with the germline gene, perhaps due to a read error. V gene TRBV15 combines with J gene TRBJ1-2, with TRBD1 matching over 9 bases. CDR3 length: 14 amino acids. In germline, CDR1 is LNHNV, CDR2 YYDKDF (reference sequence). CDR3: CATSRGPTGGVGHF. CDR3 coding DNA: TGTGCCACCAGCAGAGGCCCGACAGGGGGGGTGGGACACTTC.

The chain employs TRBV5-4 and TRBJ2-7, with TRBD2 matching 8 bases. Losses at the gene ends were 3 bases for V and 0 bases for J; bases not matched to a gene: 5. This CDR3 is 15 amino acids long. CDR1 SGHNT and CDR2 YYREEE come from the germline V gene (reference sequence). The CDR3 nucleotides read TGTGCCAGCAGCTCTTCTAGCGGGTCCTCCTACGAGCAGTACTTC. It encodes CASSSSSGSSYEQYF.

The V and J genes are TRBV7-8 and TRBJ1-6; D is possibly TRBD1 (5 bases). Germline lookup yields CDR1 SGHVS and CDR2 FQNEAQ. Trimming left V 1 base short and J 6 bases short, with 16 bases between. The CDR3 spans 17 residues. CDR3 nucleotides: TGTGCCAGCAGCTTAGTCGTGATACGGGACTCTAATTCACCCCTCCACTTT. This sequence encodes CASSLVVIRDSNSPLHF.

The gene calls are TRBV10-3 and TRBJ2-7; the D gene is possibly TRBD2 (5 bases). V lost 1 base and J lost 2, with 12 bases in between. Germline CDR1 is ENHRY and CDR2 is SYGVKD. The CDR3 is made up of 15 amino acids. CDR3 in DNA: TGTGCCATCAGTGAGTTTCACCGGGAACCCTACGAGCAGTACTTC. As protein: CAISEFHREPYEQYF.

This rearrangement joins TRBV4-1 to TRBJ2-1, with 13 bases lining up with TRBD2. The CDR3 sequence is 17 residues long. Trimming at V came to 4 bases and at J to 5 bases, leaving 8 bases not matched to a gene. The germline V gene has CDR1 MGHRA and CDR2 YSYEKL. CDR3 residues: CASSLQTSGGFDNEQFF. The CDR3 DNA reads as TGCGCCAGCAGCCTCCAGACTAGCGGGGGGTTTGACAATGAGCAGTTCTTC.

The chain employs TRBV7-8 and TRBJ2-1; the D gene is possibly TRBD2 (6 bases). Trimming cost V 7 bases and J 4 bases, with 17 bases left between them. CDR3 length: 15 residues. Germline CDR1 is SGHVS and CDR2 is FQNEAQ. CDR3 in amino acids: CASTIRLDMYNEQFF. In DNA form, the CDR3 reads TGTGCCAGCACCATTCGACTAGATATGTACAATGAGCAGTTCTTC.

The chain joins TRBV27 to TRBJ1-1, with 9 bases identical to TRBD1. CDR3 length: 18 residues. V was clipped by 6 bases and J by 5 bases; unmatched bases: 19. Germline values: CDR1 MNHEY, CDR2 SMNVEV (reference sequence). CDR3 nucleotide sequence: TGTGCCAGCAGCCCTACAGGGGGCGCAGGGATGGTGGTAACTGAAGCTTTCTTT. It is translated as CASSPTGGAGMVVTEAFF.

The chain links TRBV27 to TRBJ2-5; maybe TRBD1 (6 bases). Per the germline V gene, CDR1 is MNHEY and CDR2 is SMNVEV (reference sequence). The V end was cut by 10 bases, the J end by 1 base, with 16 bases between. The CDR3 contains 14 residues. The CDR3 is CATALGAVQETQYF. DNA for the CDR3: TGTGCCACCGCCCTGGGGGCAGTCCAAGAGACCCAGTACTTC.

This clone was detected only once. This chain joins TRBV27 and TRBJ1-2; D gene uncertain. The germline V gene has CDR1 MNHEY and CDR2 SMNVEV (reference sequence). There are 13 residues in the CDR3. Trimming left V 3 bases short and J 3 bases short, with 8 bases between. CDR3 sequence: CASSFMGDYGYTF. CDR3 coding DNA: TGTGCCAGCAGTTTCATGGGAGACTATGGCTACACCTTC.

The rearrangement joins TRBV7-3 to TRBJ1-1, with TRBD1 matching over 9 bases. Germline values: CDR1 SGHTA, CDR2 FQGTGA. V shed 2 bases, J shed 0 bases, and the junction held 13 bases outside the gene matches. CDR3 length: 19 residues. The CDR3 sequence is CASSLYPRPGQGVNTEAFF. The CDR3 DNA reads TGTGCCAGCAGCTTATACCCCAGACCGGGACAGGGAGTGAACACTGAAGCTTTCTTT.

This chain links TRBV4-2 with TRBJ2-7; tentative D call: TRBD2 (5 bases). Germline CDR1 reads LGHNA; CDR2 reads YNFKEQ. This CDR3 contains 16 residues. V lost 0 bases to trimming and J lost 2 bases, with 14 bases between them. The CDR3 coding sequence is TGTGCCAGCAGCCAAGAATGGGCAGCGACTACCTACGAGCAGTACTTC. Amino acids: CASSQEWAATTYEQYF.

The J gene is TRBJ1-2, the V gene TRBV6-4, with 7 bases identical to TRBD1. The CDR3 has 16 residues. V dropped 3 bases and J dropped 2; count of bases not matched to a gene: 9. In germline, CDR1 is MRHNA, CDR2 SNTAGT. The CDR3 DNA follows: TGTGCCAGCAGTGATTCCGACAGGGTGCTAAACTATGGCTACACCTTC. This codes for CASSDSDRVLNYGYTF.